The 22 T cell receptor beta chains below come from one sample, sequenced in a study of PD-1 blockade in classical Hodgkin lymphoma. The repertoire was sequenced with immunoSEQ multiplex PCR; TCRdb's copy has only in-frame clones and lacks some. The data hold about 98,000 clones, with 80% to 90% observed a single time. Every patient was affected by relapse after autologous stem cell transplantation, while exposure to brentuximab vedotin was not uniform. The sample was peripheral blood mononuclear cells (PBMCs), taken before the second cycle of nivolumab. Receptors originate from a human donor with classical Hodgkin lymphoma.

The chain links TRBV9 to TRBJ1-2; D not certain. The CDR3 extends over 15 amino acids. Trimming cost V 0 bases and J 0 bases, with 9 bases left between them. Per the germline V gene, CDR1 is SGDLS and CDR2 is YYNGEE. CDR3 sequence: CASSVDVAANYGYTF. CDR3 in DNA: TGTGCCAGCAGCGTAGATGTGGCCGCTAACTATGGCTACACCTTC.

The chain joins TRBV9 to TRBJ2-5, with 14 bases fitting TRBD2. Germline CDR1 and CDR2: SGDLS and YYNGEE. The CDR3 length is 16 residues. V was clipped by 3 bases and J by 4 bases; unmatched bases: 5. The CDR3 reads CASSGWGLAGVETQYF. The CDR3 nucleotides read TGTGCCAGCAGCGGATGGGGACTAGCGGGAGTAGAGACCCAGTACTTC.

The gene calls are TRBV15 and TRBJ2-7; 9 bases agree with TRBD1. The CDR3 totals 15 residues. Germline trimming cut 3 bases from V and 6 bases from J; bases unmatched to any gene: 9. Looked up from germline, CDR1 is LNHNV and CDR2 is YYDKDF (reference sequence). The CDR3 here is CATSSDVQGAVEQYF. Written as DNA, the CDR3 is TGTGCCACCAGCAGTGATGTACAGGGGGCGGTCGAGCAGTACTTC.

The CDR3 region is CASSPDTSHTGELFF. CDR3 sequence (DNA): TGTGCCAGCAGCCCCGACACCTCGCACACCGGGGAGCTGTTTTTT. This rearrangement joins TRBV7-9 to TRBJ2-2, with D hard to call. Germline V gene data show CDR1 as SEHNR and CDR2 as FQNEAQ (reference sequence). Trimming took 5 bases from V and 3 from J, leaving 13 bases between them. This CDR3 spans 15 amino acids.

This chain connects TRBV7-9 to TRBJ2-6; perhaps D is TRBD1 or TRBD2 (5 bases each). CDR3 length: 16 amino acids. Trimming cost V 4 bases and J 0 bases, with 10 bases left between them. In germline, CDR1 is SEHNR, CDR2 FQNEAQ (reference sequence). The CDR3 sequence: CASSYGGTSGANVLTF. CDR3 coding DNA: TGTGCCAGCAGCTATGGGGGAACCTCTGGGGCCAACGTCCTGACTTTC.

V and J are TRBV6-1 and TRBJ2-2; possibly TRBD2 for D (5 bases). V lost 7 bases, J lost 1 base, and 13 bases lay in between. The CDR3 is made up of 15 amino acids. Germline values: CDR1 MNHNS, CDR2 SASEGT. The chain's CDR3 is CASTLGGGNTGELFF. CDR3 DNA: TGTGCCAGCACCCTCGGCGGAGGGAACACCGGGGAGCTGTTTTTT.

In DNA, the CDR3 is TGCGCCAGCAGCTTGGCAGGGACAGTGAGCACCGGGGAGCTGTTTTTT. This codes for CASSLAGTVSTGELFF. The V and J genes are TRBV5-1 and TRBJ2-2, with 7 bases matching TRBD1. With V trimmed by 0 bases and J by 4 bases, 6 bases remained unmatched. The CDR3 has 16 amino acids. In germline, CDR1 is SGHRS, CDR2 YFSETQ.

The genes are TRBV18 and TRBJ1-5, with 9 bases lining up with TRBD1. Germline loops: CDR1 KGHSH, CDR2 LQKENI. The V gene end was trimmed by 8 bases and the J gene end by 6 bases; junction bases not matched to a gene: 8. This CDR3 has 14 residues. CDR3 DNA sequence: TGTGCCAGCGATGGACAGGGGTCGGGTCAGCCCCAGCATTTT. This encodes CASDGQGSGQPQHF.

The table lists this clone with a few counts. The rearrangement links TRBV4-2 to TRBJ2-3; D call uncertain. Per the germline V gene, CDR1 is LGHNA and CDR2 is YNFKEQ. V was cut by 0 bases and J by 0 bases, with 13 bases left in between. The CDR3 has 17 residues. CDR3 region: CASSQEGNSDSTDTQYF. The DNA for the CDR3 is TGTGCCAGCAGCCAAGAAGGGAACAGCGATAGCACAGATACGCAGTATTTT.

This chain joins TRBV7-6 and TRBJ1-1, with a tentative D call TRBD1 (6 bases). Trimming shortened V by 1 base and J by 6 bases, and 12 bases separated the two germline ends. CDR3 length: 14 residues. Germline V CDR1 and CDR2: SGHVS, FNYEAQ. CDR3 bases: TGTGCCAGCAGCTTAGTGTCAGGGGTCGCTGAAGCTTTCTTT. Amino acid sequence: CASSLVSGVAEAFF.

The rearrangement links TRBV19 to TRBJ2-1; maybe TRBD2 (6 bases). The germline V and J ends were trimmed by 3 bases and 4 bases, with 13 bases remaining between them. The CDR3 consists of 15 residues. Germline CDR1 and CDR2: LNHDA and SQIVND (reference sequence). The CDR3 spells CASSIDSGAYNEQFF. In DNA form, the CDR3 reads TGTGCCAGTAGTATTGATAGCGGAGCATACAATGAGCAGTTCTTC.

This chain uses TRBV7-8 with TRBJ2-7; 10 bases are shared with TRBD2. The germline V gene encodes CDR1 SGHVS and CDR2 FQNEAQ. The CDR3 spans 15 residues. V lost 6 bases and J lost 1; bases outside the gene matches: 6. CDR3 nucleotides: TGTGCCAGCAGACCGCTAGCGGGAGCTTCCTACGAGCAGTACTTC. Protein sequence: CASRPLAGASYEQYF.

In its sample, this clone was seen once. The chain couples TRBV18 to TRBJ1-3, with 12 bases aligning to TRBD1. V gave up 3 bases and J gave up 4 bases; unmatched junction bases: 4. Germline CDR1 KGHSH, CDR2 LQKENI. The CDR3 contains 16 residues. The CDR3 DNA reads as TGTGCCAGCTCACCTTCGGGACAGGGGGCAGGAAACACCATATATTTT. This gives the protein CASSPSGQGAGNTIYF.

The V and J genes are TRBV6-5 and TRBJ1-1; D not certain. Trimming shortened V by 1 base and J by 2 bases, and 5 bases separated the two germline ends. Per germline, CDR1 MNHEY and CDR2 SVGAGI. This CDR3 has 13 amino acids. As DNA, the CDR3 is TGTGCCAGCAGTTACTTGGGTAACACTGAAGCTTTCTTT. As protein: CASSYLGNTEAFF.

This chain joins TRBV18 and TRBJ1-2, with D perhaps TRBD1 (6 bases). CDR3 length: 16 residues. Germline V gene data show CDR1 as KGHSH and CDR2 as LQKENI. The V gene lost 3 bases and the J gene lost 0 bases, with 14 bases spanning the gap. The CDR3 loop is CASSPRRGGANYGYTF. CDR3 coding DNA: TGTGCCAGCTCACCCAGGCGCGGGGGCGCTAACTATGGCTACACCTTC.

The chain combines TRBV29-1 with TRBJ2-1; 9 nucleotides match TRBD2. The V and J ends lost 5 bases and 14 bases, in that order; junction bases with no gene match: 10. The length of the CDR3 is 12 residues. Germline CDR1 is SQVTM and CDR2 is ANQGSEA. The CDR3 region is CSVKNSGRWKFF. Here the CDR3 DNA reads TGCAGCGTTAAAAACAGCGGGAGGTGGAAGTTCTTC.

The chain has TRBV19 and TRBJ2-5; possible D gene TRBD1, 6 bases. This CDR3 comprises 15 residues. V shed 0 bases and J shed 2 bases, with 10 bases lying between them. Germline assignment: CDR1 LNHDA and CDR2 SQIVND (reference sequence). The CDR3 loop reads CASSIEGAGQETQYF. The CDR3 DNA follows: TGTGCCAGTAGTATAGAGGGGGCGGGTCAAGAGACCCAGTACTTC.

The V call is TRBV7-9, the J call TRBJ2-1, with TRBD2 matching 14 bases. From germline, CDR1 is SEHNR and CDR2 FQNEAQ (reference sequence). The CDR3 sequence is 15 residues long. The V and J ends lost 7 bases and 7 bases, in that order; junction bases with no gene match: 6. CDR3 sequence reads: CASTTWTSGRNEQFF. CDR3 bases: TGTGCCAGCACAACCTGGACTAGCGGGAGGAATGAGCAGTTCTTC.

Details on this clone: Other DNA sequences within the sample encode an identical CDR3. This rearrangement joins TRBV4-2 to TRBJ1-4; tentatively, D is TRBD1 (5 bases). With 4 bases removed from V and 4 bases from J, the gap between germline ends came to 7 bases. This CDR3 is 13 amino acids long. Looked up from germline, CDR1 is LGHNA and CDR2 is YNFKEQ. The CDR3 DNA reads as TGTGCCAGCAGCCCGCAGGGTAATGAAAAACTGTTTTTT. It is translated as CASSPQGNEKLFF.

V usage is TRBV7-2 and J usage is TRBJ2-7, with D maybe TRBD1 (6 bases). Germline V gene sequence: CDR1 SGHTA, CDR2 FQGNSA. The CDR3 spans 17 residues. V dropped 2 bases and J dropped 5 bases, with 22 bases sitting between them. CDR3 in amino acids: CASSLMSPHRAGDEQYF. Written as DNA, the CDR3 is TGTGCCAGCAGCTTAATGTCCCCCCACAGGGCGGGCGACGAGCAGTACTTC.

This sequence joins TRBV2 and TRBJ2-5; a possible D gene is TRBD2 (6 bases). This CDR3 is built from 12 residues. V lost 11 bases to trimming and J lost 3 bases, with 13 bases between them. Germline values: CDR1 SNHLY, CDR2 FYNNEI. The CDR3 reads CASGGGEETQYF. The CDR3 DNA is TGTGCCTCCGGGGGTGGGGAAGAGACCCAGTACTTC. Complete variable domain (other parts from reference TRBV2 and TRBJ2-5): EPEVTQTPSHQVTQMGQEVILRCVPISNHLYFYWYRQILGQKVEFLVSFYNNEISEKSEIFDDQFSVERPDGSNFTLKIRSTKLEDSAMYFCASGGGEETQYFGPGTRLLVL.

The chain carries TRBV7-2 and TRBJ2-7; 8 bases are shared with TRBD2. The CDR3 runs 15 residues. The germline V gene has CDR1 SGHTA and CDR2 FQGNSA. The V and J ends lost 5 bases and 2 bases, in that order; junction bases with no gene match: 8. DNA of the CDR3: TGTGCCAGCAGCCCCCGGGGGGGAATCCCCTACGAGCAGTACTTC. Amino acid sequence: CASSPRGGIPYEQYF.